This TCR beta chain was identified in a study of CD4+ T cells in melanoma. Findings and limits, study-wide: Neoantigen-specific CD4+ T cells in melanoma reportedly had diverse differentiation states. A reported correlation linked neoantigen-specific CD4+ T cells to CD8+, macrophage and B cell function.

Trimming stripped 2 bases from V and 1 base from J, with 11 bases between. The CDR3 runs to 15 residues. Germline lookup yields CDR1 SNHLY and CDR2 FYNNEI. About this clone: Antigen unknown.

Sequenced by immunoSEQ multiplex PCR; TCRdb stores in-frame clones only, minus some. The sample lists 18,000 or so clones; over 70% were seen once. Specimen: cells from a culture (not recorded whether cultured in vitro). The chain recombines TRBV2 with TRBJ1-1, with a weak D call TRBD1 (5 bases). This TCR derives from a human donor with melanoma. The CDR3 loop is CASSESGQRNTEAFF. Written as DNA, the CDR3 is TGTGCCAGCAGTGAATCGGGGCAGCGGAACACTGAAGCTTTCTTT. The full variable domain, completed using reference TRBV2 and TRBJ1-1, is EPEVTQTPSHQVTQMGQEVILRCVPISNHLYFYWYRQILGQKVEFLVSFYNNEISEKSEIFDDQFSVERPDGSNFTLKIRSTKLEDSAMYFCASSESGQRNTEAFFGQGTRLTVV.